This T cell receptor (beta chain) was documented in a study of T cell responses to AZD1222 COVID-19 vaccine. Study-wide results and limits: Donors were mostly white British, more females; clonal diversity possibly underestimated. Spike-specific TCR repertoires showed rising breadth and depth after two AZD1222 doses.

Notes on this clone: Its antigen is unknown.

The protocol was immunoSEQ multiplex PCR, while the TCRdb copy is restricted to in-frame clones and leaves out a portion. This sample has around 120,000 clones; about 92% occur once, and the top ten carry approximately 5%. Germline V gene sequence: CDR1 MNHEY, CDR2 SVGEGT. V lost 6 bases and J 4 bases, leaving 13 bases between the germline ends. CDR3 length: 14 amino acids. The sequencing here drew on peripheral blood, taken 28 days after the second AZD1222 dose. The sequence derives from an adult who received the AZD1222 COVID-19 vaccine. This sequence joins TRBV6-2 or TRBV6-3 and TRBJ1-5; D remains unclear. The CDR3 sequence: CASSSLVLNQPQHF. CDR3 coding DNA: TGTGCCAGCAGCAGCCTTGTGTTAAATCAGCCCCAGCATTTT.